The 26 T cell receptor beta chains below come from one sample, sequenced in a study of blood T cells in healthy people across ages. Primers used in a second PCR of roughly 6 to 11 cycles were a sample-barcoded 5' primer and a J-beta primer mix. MiXCR was run by TCRdb on the 5' RACE reads, yielding one entry per CDR3 protein. This sample has around 690,000 distinct CDR3 sequences, with approximately 59% found just once. Sequencing was done on a sample of blood. These receptor sequences come from a man between 60 and 70 years old in good health.

The gene calls are TRBV20-1 and TRBJ2-4; the match to TRBD1 covers 9 bases. CDR1 and CDR2 from the germline V gene are DFQATT and SNEGSKA (reference sequence). The junction had 6 bases not matched to a gene; V was cut back by 3 bases and J by 0 bases. This CDR3 region has 16 residues. This CDR3 is CSASLTGGGAKNIQYF. The DNA of the CDR3 is TGCAGTGCTAGCCTGACAGGGGGTGGAGCCAAAAACATTCAGTACTTC.

The genes are TRBV10-3 and TRBJ2-4; D is undetermined. The assigned J gene may be wrong: the sequence end matches TRBJ2-7 better. The germline V gene has CDR1 ENHRY and CDR2 SYGVKD. This CDR3 comprises 12 residues. The CDR3: CAISGGRYEQYF. CDR3 bases: TGTGCCATCAGTGGTGGCCGCTACGAGCAGTACTTC.

This clonotype was recorded once. The V gene is TRBV5-1, the J gene TRBJ1-5, with 9 bases that match TRBD1. The germline V gene has CDR1 SGHRS and CDR2 YFSETQ. This CDR3 is 15 amino acids long. With V trimmed by 4 bases and J by 7 bases, 9 bases remained unmatched. CDR3 loop: CASSPGDRVGQPQHF. CDR3 in DNA: TGCGCCAGCAGCCCGGGGGACAGGGTCGGGCAGCCCCAGCATTTT.

The chain uses TRBV11-3 and TRBJ2-1; 7 bases map to TRBD2. The CDR3 extends over 15 amino acids. V was pared by 4 bases and J by 8 bases, with 11 bases of the junction left unmatched. Germline values: CDR1 SGHNT, CDR2 YENEEA. The CDR3 DNA follows: TGTGCCAGCAGCTCCACTAGCGACCCGGCCTATGAGCAGTTCTTC. Protein product: CASSSTSDPAYEQFF. The complete variable domain, with remaining parts taken from reference TRBV11-3 and TRBJ2-1, reads EAGVVQSPRYKIIEKKQPVAFWCNPISGHNTLYWYLQNLGQGPELLIRYENEEAVDDSQLPKDRFSAERLKGVDSTLKIQPAELGDSAVYLCASSSTSDPAYEQFFGPGTRLTVL.

J is TRBJ1-1 and V is TRBV29-1, with 8 nucleotides matching TRBD1. V was pared by 7 bases and J by 1 base, with 8 bases of the junction left unmatched. CDR1 SQVTM and CDR2 ANQGSEA come from the germline V gene. CDR3 size: 14 residues. The CDR3 reads CSAYPGQANTEAFF. As DNA, the CDR3 is TGCAGCGCCTACCCGGGACAGGCGAACACTGAAGCTTTCTTT.

This chain links TRBV7-8 with TRBJ1-4, with D uncertain. Deletions cut 5 bases from V and 7 bases from J, with 20 bases between. In germline, CDR1 is SGHVS, CDR2 FQNEAQ. CDR3 length: 16 amino acids. DNA for the CDR3: TGTGCCAGCAGCGCAGAGATATTTCCCATCCCTGAAAAACTGTTTTTT. As protein: CASSAEIFPIPEKLFF. Using reference TRBV7-8 and TRBJ1-4 for the parts outside the CDR3, the full variable domain is GAGVSQSPRYKVAKRGQDVALRCDPISGHVSLFWYQQALGQGPEFLTYFQNEAQLDKSGLPSDRFFAERPEGSVSTLKIQRTQQEDSAVYLCASSAEIFPIPEKLFFGSGTQLSVL.

In this sample, this clonotype turned up a few times. The chain joins TRBV7-8 to TRBJ1-5; no clear D gene. The CDR3 is 14 residues long. Per the germline V gene, CDR1 is SGHVS and CDR2 is FQNEAQ. Trimming stripped 3 bases from V and 6 bases from J, with 12 bases between. CDR3 bases: TGTGCCAGCAGCTTTGGGGAGGAAGGTCAGCCCCAGCATTTT. Its protein is CASSFGEEGQPQHF.

This clonotype was picked up a small number of times. The V gene is TRBV5-1, the J gene TRBJ2-7; 9 nucleotides line up with TRBD1. The CDR3 spans 15 residues. CDR1 is SGHRS and CDR2 is YFSETQ in the germline V gene. J was trimmed by 6 bases and V by 0 bases; bases with no gene match: 7. DNA of the CDR3: TGCGCCAGCAGCTTGGGGACAGGGGTCATGGGCGAGCAGTACTTC. Amino acids: CASSLGTGVMGEQYF.

In its sample, this clonotype was seen a few times. V usage is TRBV18 and J usage is TRBJ2-7; TRBD1 aligns across 9 bases. The CDR3 consists of 14 residues. The germline V gene has CDR1 KGHSH and CDR2 LQKENI. Trimming at V came to 2 bases and at J to 6 bases, leaving 5 bases not matched to a gene. CDR3 nucleotides: TGTGCCAGCTCACCAGTGGGACAGGGCTCCGAGCAGTACTTC. This gives the protein CASSPVGQGSEQYF. The full variable domain, with the rest looked up from reference TRBV18 and TRBJ2-7, is NAGVMQNPRHLVRRRGQEARLRCSPMKGHSHVYWYRQLPEEGLKFMVYLQKENIIDESGMPKERFSAEFPKEGPSILRIQQVVRGDSAAYFCASSPVGQGSEQYFGPGTRLTVT.

This clonotype has a handful of counts. The V call is TRBV3-1, the J call TRBJ2-1; D perhaps matches TRBD1 (6 bases). The CDR3 loop spans 15 amino acids. Trimming took 1 base from V and 7 from J, leaving 14 bases between them. Germline CDR1 reads LGHDT; CDR2 reads YNNKEL (reference sequence). CDR3 coding DNA: TGTGCCAGCAGCCAAGCTGGGGGCCCCTGGAATGAGCAGTTCTTC. Translating gives CASSQAGGPWNEQFF.

The chain joins TRBV5-1 to TRBJ2-3; 7 positions agree with TRBD2. This CDR3 has 16 residues. Germline V gene lookup returns CDR1 SGHRS and CDR2 YFSETQ. The trim removed 4 bases at V and 2 bases at J, leaving 10 bases unmatched. The CDR3 DNA reads TGCGCCAGCAGCAAACGCCGGGACTACTTCACAGATACGCAGTATTTT. The encoded protein is CASSKRRDYFTDTQYF.

The V call is TRBV4-2, the J call TRBJ2-7, with 8 bases that match TRBD1. Germline V gene data show CDR1 as LGHNA and CDR2 as YNFKEQ. Germline trimming cut 0 bases from V and 7 bases from J; bases unmatched to any gene: 11. CDR3 length: 16 amino acids. CDR3 sequence reads: CASSQDHKQGVGEQYF. The CDR3 DNA reads as TGTGCCAGCAGCCAAGATCACAAACAGGGGGTAGGAGAGCAGTACTTC.

This chain uses TRBV5-8 with TRBJ2-5; 8 bases fit TRBD1. Germline V gene lookup returns CDR1 SGHTS and CDR2 YDEGEE. Unmatched junction bases numbered 6, after V lost 0 bases and J lost 2 bases. This CDR3 region has 16 residues. DNA of the CDR3: TGTGCCAGCAGCTTGGGGACAGGGTGGAGGCAAGAGACCCAGTACTTC. This sequence encodes CASSLGTGWRQETQYF.

The chain joins TRBV27 to TRBJ2-5, with TRBD1 as a possible D gene (5 bases). CDR1 and CDR2 (germline): MNHEY, SMNVEV (reference sequence). V lost 3 bases and J 2 bases, leaving 10 bases between the germline ends. The CDR3 has 14 residues. CDR3 loop: CASSFRTRQETQYF. DNA of the CDR3: TGTGCCAGCAGTTTCCGGACAAGGCAAGAGACCCAGTACTTC.

A note on this clonotype: A much more abundant neighbour one base away suggests this may be a read error. CDR3 sequence (DNA): TGTGCCAGCAGCGTACAGGGTCTGGAGACCCAGTACTTC. Its translation is CASSVQGLETQYF. This chain links TRBV9 with TRBJ2-5; D may be TRBD1 (5 bases). CDR1 and CDR2 (germline): SGDLS, YYNGEE. This CDR3 contains 13 residues. With 1 base removed from V and 5 bases from J, the gap between germline ends came to 9 bases.

The V call is TRBV20-1, the J call TRBJ2-3; D is perhaps TRBD1 or TRBD2 (5 bases each). The CDR3 consists of 18 residues. Trimming took off 2 bases at V and 4 bases at J, with 25 bases between the two ends. Germline V gives CDR1 DFQATT, CDR2 SNEGSKA (reference sequence). This CDR3 reads CSARSVRRATGPADTQYF. The CDR3 nucleotides read TGCAGTGCTAGAAGCGTTCGTCGGGCCACGGGGCCCGCAGATACGCAGTATTTT.

This chain links TRBV18 with TRBJ1-2; TRBD1 is a possible D gene (5 bases). The CDR3 has 14 residues. Trimming shortened V by 10 bases and J by 3 bases, and 18 bases separated the two germline ends. Germline CDR1 is KGHSH and CDR2 is LQKENI. This chain's CDR3 is CATPRGEGDYGYTF. The CDR3 DNA follows: TGTGCCACTCCCCGGGGGGAAGGGGACTATGGCTACACCTTC.

This clonotype has only a few counts. V gene TRBV7-2 combines with J gene TRBJ1-2, with D possibly matching TRBD1 (5 bases). V shed 2 bases and J shed 8 bases, with 15 bases lying between them. This CDR3 is built from 14 residues. Germline V lookup: CDR1 SGHTA, CDR2 FQGNSA. CDR3 region: CASSLPDSRRGYTF. The CDR3 nucleotides read TGTGCCAGCAGCTTACCTGACAGCCGGAGGGGCTACACCTTC.

This clonotype was observed a few times. The CDR3 here is CSVEDWTGYYGYTF. The DNA for the CDR3 is TGCAGCGTTGAAGATTGGACCGGATACTATGGCTACACCTTC. The genes are TRBV29-1 and TRBJ1-2; D not certain. The germline V and J ends were trimmed by 0 bases and 3 bases, with 11 bases remaining between them. This CDR3 is 14 amino acids long. The germline V gene encodes CDR1 SQVTM and CDR2 ANQGSEA.

The chain is built from TRBV2 and TRBJ2-2, with D uncertain. Trimming took off 2 bases at V and 7 bases at J, with 5 bases between the two ends. This CDR3 is 12 amino acids long. Germline values: CDR1 SNHLY, CDR2 FYNNEI. CDR3 coding DNA: TGTGCCAGCAGTGAATTAATCGGGGAGCTGTTTTTT. It specifies CASSELIGELFF.

The CDR3 is CASTSTRTLQETQYF. The CDR3 bases are TGTGCCAGCACCTCAACCCGGACACTACAAGAGACCCAGTACTTC. The chain recombines TRBV2 with TRBJ2-5; D perhaps matches TRBD1 (5 bases). V dropped 7 bases and J dropped 2 bases, with 17 bases sitting between them. The germline V gene has CDR1 SNHLY and CDR2 FYNNEI. The CDR3 sequence is 15 residues long. The variable domain in full, completed from reference TRBV2 and TRBJ2-5, reads EPEVTQTPSHQVTQMGQEVILRCVPISNHLYFYWYRQILGQKVEFLVSFYNNEISEKSEIFDDQFSVERPDGSNFTLKIRSTKLEDSAMYFCASTSTRTLQETQYFGPGTRLLVL.

This chain connects TRBV12-3 or TRBV12-4 to TRBJ1-1; no reliable D call. The V gene lost 6 bases and the J gene lost 7 bases, with 12 bases spanning the gap. This CDR3 region has 12 residues. CDR3 in amino acids: CASSFQVDEAFF. The CDR3 bases are TGTGCCAGCAGCTTCCAGGTGGATGAAGCTTTCTTT.

This clonotype was counted only a few times. The gene calls are TRBV15 and TRBJ2-7; tentatively, D is TRBD2 (5 bases). Trimming stripped 0 bases from V and 0 bases from J, with 15 bases between. The CDR3 is 17 residues long. Germline CDR1 reads LNHNV; CDR2 reads YYDKDF (reference sequence). CDR3 region: CATSRDTGKGVSYEQYF. The CDR3 bases are TGTGCCACCAGCAGAGATACGGGGAAAGGAGTCTCCTACGAGCAGTACTTC.

This clonotype was observed a single time. The genes are TRBV5-1 and TRBJ2-1, with 8 positions matching TRBD1. Losses at the gene ends were 4 bases for V and 2 bases for J; bases not matched to a gene: 2. The CDR3 spans 14 residues. Germline-derived CDR1 and CDR2 are SGHRS and YFSETQ. Here the CDR3 DNA reads TGCGCCAGCAGCACACAGGGGGCCTACAATGAGCAGTTCTTC. Encoded protein: CASSTQGAYNEQFF.

This clonotype has only a few counts. V usage is TRBV28 and J usage is TRBJ2-1, with 10 bases matching TRBD1. This CDR3 contains 19 residues. V dropped 7 bases and J dropped 2; count of bases not matched to a gene: 17. Germline V gives CDR1 MDHEN, CDR2 SYDVKM. CDR3 coding DNA: TGTGCCAGCAAGGGACCGGGACAGGGGTTTCTAAAGGCCTACAATGAGCAGTTCTTC. Amino acids: CASKGPGQGFLKAYNEQFF.

The chain joins TRBV7-9 to TRBJ2-5; TRBD1 agrees at 7 bases. Gene TRBJ2-7 matches the end of the DNA better, so the J call may be wrong. This CDR3 is 12 amino acids long. Germline values: CDR1 SEHNR, CDR2 FQNEAQ (reference sequence). Written as DNA, the CDR3 is TGTGCCAGCAGCACACAGGGGCACGAGCAGTACTTC. Protein sequence: CASSTQGHEQYF.